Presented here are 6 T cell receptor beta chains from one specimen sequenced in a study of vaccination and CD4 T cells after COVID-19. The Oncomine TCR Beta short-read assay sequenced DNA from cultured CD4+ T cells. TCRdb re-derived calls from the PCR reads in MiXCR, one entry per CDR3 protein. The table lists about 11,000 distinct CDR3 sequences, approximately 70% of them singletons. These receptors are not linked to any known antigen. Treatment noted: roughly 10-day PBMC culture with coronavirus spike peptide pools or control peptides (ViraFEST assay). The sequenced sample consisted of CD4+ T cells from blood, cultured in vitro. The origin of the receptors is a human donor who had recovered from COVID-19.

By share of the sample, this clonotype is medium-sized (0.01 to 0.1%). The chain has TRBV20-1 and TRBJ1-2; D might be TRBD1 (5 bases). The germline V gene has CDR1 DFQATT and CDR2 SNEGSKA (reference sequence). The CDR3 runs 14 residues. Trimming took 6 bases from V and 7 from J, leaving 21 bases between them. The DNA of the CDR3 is TGCAGTGCCACTGGGGCGGCCCCCTCGTTTGGCTACACCTTC. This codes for CSATGAAPSFGYTF.

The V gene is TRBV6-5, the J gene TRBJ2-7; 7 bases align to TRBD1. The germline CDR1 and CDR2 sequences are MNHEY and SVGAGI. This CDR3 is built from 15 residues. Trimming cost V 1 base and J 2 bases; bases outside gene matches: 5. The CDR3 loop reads CASSYLGGPPYEQYF. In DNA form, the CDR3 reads TGTGCCAGCAGTTACTTAGGGGGCCCACCCTACGAGCAGTACTTC.

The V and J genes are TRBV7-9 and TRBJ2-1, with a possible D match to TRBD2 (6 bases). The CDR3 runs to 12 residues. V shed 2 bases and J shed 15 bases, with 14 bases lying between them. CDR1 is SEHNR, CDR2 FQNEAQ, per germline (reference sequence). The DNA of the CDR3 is TGTGCCAGCAGCTTATCGACGGGAGCAGGGTTCTTC. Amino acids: CASSLSTGAGFF.

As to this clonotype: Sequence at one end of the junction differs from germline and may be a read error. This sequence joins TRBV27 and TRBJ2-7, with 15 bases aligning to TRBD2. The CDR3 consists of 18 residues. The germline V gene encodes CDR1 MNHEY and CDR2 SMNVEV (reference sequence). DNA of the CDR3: TGTGCCAGCAGCGCGGGACTAGCGGGAGGAGCCCCCTCCCACGAGCAGTACTTC. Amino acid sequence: CASSAGLAGGAPSHEQYF.

CDR3 loop: CASSYHGRSYGYTF. CDR3 DNA: TGTGCCAGCAGTTACCACGGCAGGAGCTATGGCTACACCTTC. This chain links TRBV6-5 with TRBJ1-2; D not resolved. Trimming removed 2 bases from V and 4 bases from J, with 11 bases in between. This CDR3 comprises 14 residues. The germline CDR1 and CDR2 sequences are MNHEY and SVGAGI.

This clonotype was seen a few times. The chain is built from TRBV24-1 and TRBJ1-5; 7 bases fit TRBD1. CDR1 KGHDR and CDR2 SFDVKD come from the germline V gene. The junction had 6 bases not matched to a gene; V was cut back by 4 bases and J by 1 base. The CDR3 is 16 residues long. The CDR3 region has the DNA TGTGCCACCAGTGACCATGCAGGGGGGAGCAATCAGCCCCAGCATTTT. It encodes CATSDHAGGSNQPQHF.